This entry lists 13 T cell receptor beta chains sequenced from one sample in a study of cytomegalovirus exposure and HLA in healthy donors. In the PCR, 60 Vbeta and 13 Jbeta primers were used. The data were produced by immunoSEQ multiplex PCR, yet TCRdb's version contains in-frame clones alone and is incomplete. The sample has 100,000 to 150,000 clones; about 81% are singletons. The sequenced sample was PBMCs. The origin of the receptors is a woman in her forties in good health and CMV-seropositive.

The V call is TRBV29-1, the J call TRBJ2-3; 10 bases match TRBD1. Germline V CDR1 and CDR2: SQVTM, ANQGSEA. Trimming at V came to 5 bases and at J to 4 bases, leaving 15 bases not matched to a gene. This CDR3 is built from 17 residues. The CDR3 bases are TGCAGCGTTAGGACAGGGGGGTTCTCGGGGAGTCCAGATACGCAGTATTTT. Translated: CSVRTGGFSGSPDTQYF.

The chain carries TRBV10-3 and TRBJ2-1; D may be TRBD2 (5 bases). The V end was cut by 8 bases, the J end by 8 bases, with 19 bases between. CDR3 length: 14 amino acids. Germline lookup yields CDR1 ENHRY and CDR2 SYGVKD. As DNA, the CDR3 is TGTGCCATCGGCTTAGCTAGCCCCATTGATGAGCAGTTCTTC. Protein: CAIGLASPIDEQFF.

The chain combines TRBV18 with TRBJ2-1, with TRBD1 matching 7 bases. The germline CDR1 and CDR2 sequences are KGHSH and LQKENI. The CDR3 runs 15 residues. J was trimmed by 8 bases and V by 1 base; bases with no gene match: 8. This CDR3 reads CASSPQPGGVDEQFF. CDR3 nucleotide sequence: TGTGCCAGCTCACCACAGCCAGGGGGAGTCGATGAGCAGTTCTTC.

Only a few counts were recorded for this clone. V and J are TRBV27 and TRBJ1-2; TRBD1 might be the D (6 bases). The length of the CDR3 is 14 residues. V shed 2 bases and J shed 2 bases, with 9 bases lying between them. Per the germline V gene, CDR1 is MNHEY and CDR2 is SMNVEV (reference sequence). The CDR3 loop is CASSLKGGNYGYTF. CDR3 in DNA: TGTGCCAGCAGTTTAAAGGGGGGGAACTATGGCTACACCTTC.

The chain recombines TRBV28 with TRBJ2-3; TRBD1 matches at 9 bases. The germline V gene has CDR1 MDHEN and CDR2 SYDVKM. V lost 4 bases, J lost 6 bases, and 11 bases stayed unmatched. This CDR3 is 16 amino acids long. The CDR3 spells CASSSSPGTGTDTQYF. CDR3 coding DNA: TGTGCCAGCAGTTCCAGTCCCGGGACAGGGACGGATACGCAGTATTTT.

This sequence joins TRBV19 and TRBJ1-1; D is perhaps TRBD1 (6 bases). Germline CDR1 reads LNHDA; CDR2 reads SQIVND (reference sequence). Trimming pared 3 bases from V and 5 bases from J, leaving 19 bases between. CDR3 length: 16 amino acids. In DNA form, the CDR3 reads TGTGCCAGTAGTATTCGTCAGGGGAGTCTGAGGACTGAAGCTTTCTTT. It yields the protein CASSIRQGSLRTEAFF.

This chain links TRBV18 with TRBJ2-1; D may be TRBD1 (6 bases). This CDR3 region has 14 residues. Germline V lookup: CDR1 KGHSH, CDR2 LQKENI. V was cut by 5 bases and J by 4 bases, with 12 bases left in between. CDR3 region: CASSLPDRYNEQFF. Here the CDR3 DNA reads TGTGCCAGCTCATTACCGGACAGATACAATGAGCAGTTCTTC.

The rearrangement uses TRBV5-4 and TRBJ2-6; the match to TRBD2 covers 9 bases. Germline lookup yields CDR1 SGHNT and CDR2 YYREEE (reference sequence). After removal of 1 base from V and 0 bases from J, the junction contained 5 bases not matched to a gene. The length of the CDR3 is 18 residues. The CDR3 spells CASSLSSGGYSGANVLTF. CDR3 DNA sequence: TGTGCCAGCAGCTTGAGTAGCGGGGGTTACTCTGGGGCCAACGTCCTGACTTTC.

This sequence joins TRBV11-2 and TRBJ2-5; TRBD1 might be the D (6 bases). This CDR3 is built from 17 residues. The ends were cut back, 1 base at V and 2 bases at J, with 17 bases in the middle. Germline V gives CDR1 SGHAT, CDR2 FQNNGV. CDR3 residues: CASSLGGIVTGQETQYF. The CDR3 region has the DNA TGTGCCAGCAGCTTAGGTGGAATTGTAACAGGGCAAGAGACCCAGTACTTC. The whole variable domain, remainder taken from reference TRBV11-2 and TRBJ2-5, is EAGVAQSPRYKIIEKRQSVAFWCNPISGHATLYWYQQILGQGPKLLIQFQNNGVVDDSQLPKDRFSAERLKGVDSTLKIQPAKLEDSAVYLCASSLGGIVTGQETQYFGPGTRLLVL.

This chain joins TRBV6-1 and TRBJ1-3; 8 bases fit TRBD1. The CDR3 runs 15 residues. V was pared by 5 bases and J by 3 bases, with 6 bases of the junction left unmatched. Germline values: CDR1 MNHNS, CDR2 SASEGT. The CDR3 nucleotides are TGTGCCAGCAGTATTATAACAGGGGGTGGAAACACCATATATTTT. Translating gives CASSIITGGGNTIYF.

The chain is built from TRBV7-2 and TRBJ2-6; TRBD1 is a possible D gene (7 bases). Germline-derived CDR1 and CDR2 are SGHTA and FQGNSA. The CDR3 contains 19 residues. V was trimmed by 5 bases and J by 0 bases, leaving 20 bases between them. Here the CDR3 DNA reads TGTGCCAGCAGCCTCAGTCGACAGGGACTGGGCTCTGGGGCCAACGTCCTGACTTTC. Translating gives CASSLSRQGLGSGANVLTF.

The CDR3 bases are TGTGCCAGCCGACCCACCCAGACTAGCGGGATTATCTACGAGCAGTACTTC. Translating it yields CASRPTQTSGIIYEQYF. The rearrangement joins TRBV2 to TRBJ2-7, with 11 bases that match TRBD2. V was pared by 8 bases and J by 3 bases, with 15 bases of the junction left unmatched. The length of the CDR3 is 17 residues. The germline V gene has CDR1 SNHLY and CDR2 FYNNEI.

DNA for the CDR3: TGCGCCAGCGTGGGGGGGAGAGAAGAGACCCAGTACTTC. It encodes CASVGGREETQYF. The chain couples TRBV10-2 to TRBJ2-5; 7 nucleotides match TRBD2. The CDR3 is 13 residues long. The V gene's germline CDR1 is WSHSY and CDR2 SAAADI. The ends lost 8 bases at V and 3 bases at J; junction bases unmatched: 6.